The 19 T cell receptor beta chains listed next were all sequenced from one sample in a study of shared clonotypes between healthy human individuals. As defined, naive CD8 cells were CD45RO-negative and positively selected for CCR7, with terminally differentiated effector memory CD45RA+ cells excluded. The table came from immunoSEQ multiplex PCR; TCRdb's copy has only in-frame clones and leaves some out. The sample lists just over 2,000,000 clones; just under 95% were seen once. Input material: naive CD8+ T cells sorted from blood. These receptor sequences come from a man aged 18 to 30 in good health.

For this clone: Other nucleotide sequences from this sample produce the same CDR3. V is TRBV19 and J is TRBJ2-2; possibly TRBD1 or TRBD2 for D (5 bases each). CDR3 length: 13 amino acids. The V end was cut by 5 bases, the J end by 6 bases, with 10 bases between. Germline V gene sequence: CDR1 LNHDA, CDR2 SQIVND (reference sequence). The CDR3 DNA is TGTGCCAGTAGTGCCCGGGGCGCCGGGGAGCTGTTTTTT. As protein: CASSARGAGELFF.

The V gene is TRBV4-1, the J gene TRBJ2-7; D remains ambiguous. V was clipped by 4 bases and J by 3 bases, with 13 bases between them. CDR1 is MGHRA and CDR2 is YSYEKL in the germline V gene. The CDR3 totals 14 residues. The CDR3 bases are TGCGCCAGCAGCCCGGACCTTCGAGGCTACGAGCAGTACTTC. It translates to CASSPDLRGYEQYF.

The V gene is TRBV18, the J gene TRBJ2-1, with TRBD2 as a possible D gene (5 bases). V lost 2 bases and J lost 9, with 14 bases in between. CDR3 length: 14 amino acids. Germline V gene sequence: CDR1 KGHSH, CDR2 LQKENI. The CDR3 region has the DNA TGTGCCAGCTCACCATCTAGTTCTAGCCTTGAGCAGTTCTTC. Amino acids: CASSPSSSSLEQFF. The whole variable domain, remainder taken from reference TRBV18 and TRBJ2-1, is NAGVMQNPRHLVRRRGQEARLRCSPMKGHSHVYWYRQLPEEGLKFMVYLQKENIIDESGMPKERFSAEFPKEGPSILRIQQVVRGDSAAYFCASSPSSSSLEQFFGPGTRLTVL.

Regarding this clone: Other DNA sequences in the sample encode the same CDR3. The chain recombines TRBV28 with TRBJ2-7, with D unresolved. The V gene lost 8 bases and the J gene lost 0 bases, with 8 bases spanning the gap. CDR3 length: 12 amino acids. The germline CDR1 and CDR2 sequences are MDHEN and SYDVKM. The CDR3 DNA follows: TGTGCCAGCGGTGGAAGCTCCTACGAGCAGTACTTC. This codes for CASGGSSYEQYF. Together with reference TRBV28 and TRBJ2-7, the CDR3 gives the full variable domain: DVKVTQSSRYLVKRTGEKVFLECVQDMDHENMFWYRQDPGLGLRLIYFSYDVKMKEKGDIPEGYSVSREKKERFSLILESASTNQTSMYLCASGGSSYEQYFGPGTRLTVT.

The chain has TRBV19 and TRBJ2-7; D is possibly TRBD1 or TRBD2 (5 bases each). CDR1 is LNHDA, CDR2 SQIVND, per germline (reference sequence). Between the trimmed V and J ends, which lost 5 bases and 2 bases, there was a span of 13 bases. This CDR3 has 14 residues. CDR3 region: CASSSYQGAYEQYF. DNA for the CDR3: TGTGCCAGTAGTTCTTACCAGGGAGCCTACGAGCAGTACTTC.

The rearrangement uses TRBV19 and TRBJ1-5; the D is unclear. Per germline, CDR1 LNHDA and CDR2 SQIVND (reference sequence). V was trimmed by 4 bases and J by 3 bases, leaving 16 bases between them. The CDR3 covers 16 residues. The CDR3 here is CASSNPISQYNQPQHF. CDR3 coding DNA: TGTGCCAGTAGTAACCCTATATCACAGTACAATCAGCCCCAGCATTTT.

For the CDR3, the DNA is TGTGCCAGCAGCTTTGACAAGTTAACTGCAATGAACACTGAAGCTTTCTTT. Amino acids: CASSFDKLTAMNTEAFF. The chain uses TRBV7-8 and TRBJ1-1; D remains unclear. With 3 bases removed from V and 0 bases from J, the gap between germline ends came to 17 bases. CDR3 length: 17 amino acids. Germline CDR1 reads SGHVS; CDR2 reads FQNEAQ.

The chain uses TRBV28 and TRBJ2-7; D is uncertain. Germline CDR1 reads MDHEN; CDR2 reads SYDVKM. The CDR3 spans 12 residues. The V end lost 3 bases, the J end lost 2 bases, and 5 bases lay between the germline ends. The CDR3 loop reads CASSFDAYEQYF. In nucleotides, the CDR3 is TGTGCCAGCAGTTTCGACGCCTACGAGCAGTACTTC.

The CDR3 sequence is CASSEIGSTQYF. In nucleotides, the CDR3 is TGTGCCAGCAGTGAAATAGGTAGTACGCAGTATTTT. The rearrangement joins TRBV6-1 to TRBJ2-3; D uncertain. V was cut by 2 bases and J by 8 bases, with 8 bases left in between. The CDR3 spans 12 residues. Germline values: CDR1 MNHNS, CDR2 SASEGT.

V and J are TRBV25-1 and TRBJ2-1, with 8 bases identical to TRBD2. The CDR3 is 15 amino acids. V trimming: 7 bases; J trimming: 4 bases; junction bases outside the gene matches: 9. Germline V gives CDR1 MGHDK, CDR2 SYGVNS. For the CDR3, the DNA is TGTGCCAGCACCATAGCGGGATCGACATACAATGAGCAGTTCTTC. Residues: CASTIAGSTYNEQFF.

The chain joins TRBV5-5 to TRBJ1-3; 7 bases align to TRBD1. Unmatched junction bases numbered 2, after V lost 0 bases and J lost 2 bases. Looked up from germline, CDR1 is SGHKS and CDR2 is YYEKEE (reference sequence). The CDR3 is made up of 15 amino acids. The CDR3 DNA reads as TGTGCCAGCAGCTTGGACAGGGGAACTGGAAACACCATATATTTT. Translated, it gives CASSLDRGTGNTIYF.

The V and J genes are TRBV11-2 and TRBJ2-3; 11 bases map to TRBD2. The germline CDR1 and CDR2 sequences are SGHAT and FQNNGV. V trimming: 3 bases; J trimming: 4 bases; junction bases outside the gene matches: 3. There are 15 residues in the CDR3. DNA for the CDR3: TGTGCCAGCAGCTTTAGCGGGGGGGCGGCAGATACGCAGTATTTT. It translates to CASSFSGGAADTQYF.

The chain couples TRBV6-6 to TRBJ2-1; 10 nucleotides align to TRBD1. V dropped 2 bases and J dropped 10; count of bases not matched to a gene: 8. Germline V gene data show CDR1 as MNHNY and CDR2 as SVGAGI (reference sequence). The CDR3 length is 15 residues. CDR3 in DNA: TGTGCCAGCAGTTACACGACAGGGGGCCCGGAGGAGCAGTTCTTC. It codes for CASSYTTGGPEEQFF.

This sequence joins TRBV13 and TRBJ1-2; TRBD1 might be the D (6 bases). Germline V gives CDR1 PRHDT, CDR2 FYEKMQ (reference sequence). The CDR3 sequence is 14 residues long. With 5 bases removed from V and 2 bases from J, the gap between germline ends came to 12 bases. The CDR3: CASSQGGPNYGYTF. The CDR3 bases are TGTGCCAGCAGCCAAGGGGGGCCCAACTATGGCTACACCTTC.

Here the CDR3 DNA reads TGTGCCAGCAGTTACTCTGTTGGGGCCGCTGGAAACACCATATATTTT. Translating gives CASSYSVGAAGNTIYF. This rearrangement joins TRBV6-5 to TRBJ1-3; the D gene is possibly TRBD1 (5 bases). The V and J ends lost 0 bases and 2 bases respectively, with 11 bases between them. CDR1 and CDR2 from the germline V gene are MNHEY and SVGAGI. The CDR3 extends over 16 amino acids.

V is TRBV6-5 and J is TRBJ2-2; 12 bases fit TRBD2. V lost 7 bases to trimming and J lost 8 bases; unmatched junction nucleotides: 5. The V gene's germline CDR1 is MNHEY and CDR2 SVGAGI. The CDR3 contains 14 residues. CDR3 bases: TGTGCCAGCACTCTAGCGGGGGGGCAAGGGGAGCTGTTTTTT. Encoded protein: CASTLAGGQGELFF.

The chain recombines TRBV6-1 with TRBJ2-7; 11 bases fit TRBD2. The CDR3 is 14 amino acids. V lost 6 bases, J lost 3 bases, and 4 bases stayed unmatched. CDR1 and CDR2 from the germline V gene are MNHNS and SASEGT. Here the CDR3 reads CASSPGTSGYEQYF. CDR3 DNA: TGTGCCAGCAGCCCAGGGACTAGCGGCTACGAGCAGTACTTC.

For the CDR3, the DNA is TGCGCCAGCAGCCAAGCCTTGTCGGGAGGTGAGCAGTTCTTC. It translates to CASSQALSGGEQFF. The rearrangement uses TRBV4-3 and TRBJ2-1, with 7 bases that match TRBD2. The germline CDR1 and CDR2 sequences are LGHNA and YSLEER. J lost 9 bases, V lost 1 base, and 6 bases had no gene match. There are 14 residues in the CDR3.

The rearrangement uses TRBV7-9 and TRBJ2-1, with 7 bases matching TRBD2. This CDR3 comprises 16 residues. CDR1 is SEHNR and CDR2 is FQNEAQ in the germline V gene (reference sequence). The V and J ends lost 5 bases and 8 bases, in that order; junction bases with no gene match: 15. CDR3 DNA sequence: TGTGCCAGCAGCCCCCAGGCGGGAGAAGGTAGCTATGAGCAGTTCTTC. Encoded protein: CASSPQAGEGSYEQFF.